A single sample is the source of the 23 T cell receptor beta chains below, sequenced in a study of blood T cell repertoires in COVID-19 (dated by TCRdb to the early 2020s). Library preparation employed the immunoSEQ multiplex PCR assay. TCRdb obtained this table from immuneACCESS and retained in-frame rearrangements with V and J assigned. These tables miss some clones; where compared with another copy, unresolved V genes account for less than half of the shortfall, and the remainder is unexplained. For this sample the table gives 200,000 or so clones, of which around four fifths were detected only once. The leading ten clones occupy roughly 5.1% of the sample. Sequencing used peripheral blood. All receptors derive from a woman in her twenties or thirties with acute or convalescent COVID-19.

V is TRBV28 and J is TRBJ1-1; D is possibly TRBD1 (6 bases). This CDR3 comprises 15 residues. CDR1 and CDR2 (germline): MDHEN, SYDVKM. The V gene lost 3 bases and the J gene lost 0 bases, with 11 bases spanning the gap. This CDR3 is CASSFLRTVNTEAFF. CDR3 sequence (DNA): TGTGCCAGCAGTTTTTTGAGGACAGTGAACACTGAAGCTTTCTTT.

The CDR3 DNA reads as TGCGCCAGCAGAGCCGTCGACTACGAGCAGTACTTC. This codes for CASRAVDYEQYF. The rearrangement joins TRBV5-1 to TRBJ2-7; D is undetermined. V lost 5 bases, J lost 3 bases, and 9 bases lay in between. The CDR3 runs to 12 residues. Germline CDR1 SGHRS, CDR2 YFSETQ.

The CDR3 bases are TGTGCCAGCATGAGTCGGGGTACGCAGTATTTT. This codes for CASMSRGTQYF. The genes are TRBV11-2 and TRBJ2-3; D is perhaps TRBD2 (5 bases). This CDR3 spans 11 amino acids. Trimming shortened V by 7 bases and J by 8 bases, and 10 bases separated the two germline ends. Per the germline V gene, CDR1 is SGHAT and CDR2 is FQNNGV.

This chain joins TRBV29-1 and TRBJ1-2; possibly TRBD1 for D (5 bases). The V gene lost 3 bases and the J gene lost 6 bases, with 17 bases spanning the gap. The CDR3 sequence is 14 residues long. Per germline, CDR1 SQVTM and CDR2 ANQGSEA. Here the CDR3 reads CSVDTNIQGHGYTF. CDR3 bases: TGCAGCGTTGATACGAACATTCAGGGTCATGGCTACACCTTC.

The V call is TRBV19, the J call TRBJ2-6; D uncertain. The V end was cut by 1 base, the J end by 3 bases, with 7 bases between. There are 15 residues in the CDR3. Germline CDR1 and CDR2: LNHDA and SQIVND (reference sequence). This chain's CDR3 is CASSIGSGGANVLTF. In nucleotides, the CDR3 is TGTGCCAGTAGTATAGGGTCGGGTGGGGCCAACGTCCTGACTTTC. Combining the CDR3 with reference TRBV19 and TRBJ2-6 gives the whole variable domain DGGITQSPKYLFRKEGQNVTLSCEQNLNHDAMYWYRQDPGQGLRLIYYSQIVNDFQKGDIAEGYSVSREKKESFPLTVTSAQKNPTAFYLCASSIGSGGANVLTFGAGSRLTVL.

The CDR3 sequence: CASSPTGIDSPLHF. In nucleotides, the CDR3 is TGTGCCAGCAGCCCCACAGGGATTGATTCACCCCTCCACTTT. The chain couples TRBV14 to TRBJ1-6; D may be TRBD1 (6 bases). The CDR3 is 14 amino acids. The V and J ends lost 4 bases and 8 bases respectively, with 12 bases between them. The germline V gene has CDR1 SGHDN and CDR2 FVKESK.

The genes are TRBV11-3 and TRBJ2-1, with 7 bases identical to TRBD2. V dropped 5 bases and J dropped 2; count of bases not matched to a gene: 9. The CDR3 extends over 16 amino acids. Germline values: CDR1 SGHNT, CDR2 YENEEA. CDR3 nucleotide sequence: TGTGCCAGCAGCCGCACAAGCGGGGCAACCTACAATGAGCAGTTCTTC. Residues: CASSRTSGATYNEQFF.

This clone was observed a single time. The chain is built from TRBV5-1 and TRBJ1-2; D is undetermined. Germline V gene lookup returns CDR1 SGHRS and CDR2 YFSETQ. This CDR3 is 15 amino acids long. Trimming shortened V by 0 bases and J by 6 bases, and 15 bases separated the two germline ends. The CDR3 coding sequence is TGCGCCAGCAGCTTGGAACGGAGCTTCGGGAATGGCTACACCTTC. It is translated as CASSLERSFGNGYTF.

The rearrangement uses TRBV19 and TRBJ1-5, with no clear D. The V gene lost 3 bases and the J gene lost 7 bases, with 7 bases spanning the gap. The CDR3 extends over 12 amino acids. Germline CDR1 and CDR2: LNHDA and SQIVND (reference sequence). This chain's CDR3 is CASSIRSQPQHF. In DNA form, the CDR3 reads TGTGCCAGTAGTATCAGGTCGCAGCCCCAGCATTTT.

The chain joins TRBV7-2 to TRBJ1-1, with D perhaps matching TRBD1 (6 bases). The V and J ends lost 5 bases and 5 bases respectively, with 9 bases between them. Germline CDR1 and CDR2: SGHTA and FQGNSA. This CDR3 has 12 residues. CDR3 DNA: TGTGCCAGCAGCAAGCAGGGGACTGAAGCTTTCTTT. It is translated as CASSKQGTEAFF.

This rearrangement joins TRBV30 to TRBJ1-2, with D tentatively TRBD1 (5 bases). The CDR3 spans 13 residues. CDR1 and CDR2 from the germline V gene are GTSNPN and SVGIG (reference sequence). Trimming left V 0 bases short and J 5 bases short, with 10 bases between. CDR3: CAWSVRGGYGYTF. The CDR3 region has the DNA TGTGCCTGGAGTGTACGGGGGGGTTATGGCTACACCTTC.

The V and J genes are TRBV6-2 or TRBV6-3 and TRBJ1-2; D gene uncertain. The V gene's germline CDR1 is MNHEY and CDR2 SVGEGT. The CDR3 loop spans 14 amino acids. V was clipped by 2 bases and J by 2 bases, with 9 bases between them. Here the CDR3 reads CASSYAGNNYGYTF. In nucleotides, the CDR3 is TGTGCCAGCAGTTACGCGGGAAACAACTATGGCTACACCTTC.

This clone has more than one count but fewer than ten. This chain joins TRBV29-1 and TRBJ1-2; D is unclear. Trimming removed 6 bases from V and 8 bases from J, with 16 bases in between. Germline assignment: CDR1 SQVTM and CDR2 ANQGSEA. The length of the CDR3 is 12 residues. CDR3 sequence (DNA): TGCAGCGTCCCCGGGTCTCGTAACGGCTACACCTTC. This encodes CSVPGSRNGYTF.

J is TRBJ1-3 and V is TRBV19; no clear D gene. With 7 bases removed from V and 4 bases from J, the gap between germline ends came to 14 bases. Per germline, CDR1 LNHDA and CDR2 SQIVND (reference sequence). The CDR3 covers 14 residues. The CDR3 loop is CASNYPTMGNTIYF. The CDR3 nucleotides are TGTGCCAGTAACTACCCAACGATGGGAAACACCATATATTTT.

This chain connects TRBV11-2 to TRBJ1-1; possibly TRBD1 for D (6 bases). There are 15 residues in the CDR3. V was pared by 5 bases and J by 4 bases, with 17 bases between. Germline V gene data show CDR1 as SGHAT and CDR2 as FQNNGV. CDR3 sequence: CASSPRFTGSTEAFF. As DNA, the CDR3 is TGTGCCAGCAGCCCTAGATTTACAGGGAGCACTGAAGCTTTCTTT.

V is TRBV19 and J is TRBJ1-1; no definite D call. The CDR3 covers 15 residues. CDR1 is LNHDA and CDR2 is SQIVND in the germline V gene (reference sequence). Trimming shortened V by 1 base and J by 0 bases, and 9 bases separated the two germline ends. CDR3 in amino acids: CASSIGNPVNTEAFF. The CDR3 DNA is TGTGCCAGTAGTATAGGTAACCCAGTGAACACTGAAGCTTTCTTT.

The chain employs TRBV5-6 and TRBJ1-1; D not resolved. V was clipped by 1 base and J by 0 bases, with 10 bases between them. CDR1 SGHDT and CDR2 YYEEEE come from the germline V gene. This CDR3 comprises 15 residues. CDR3 loop: CASSLTVTLNTEAFF. The DNA for the CDR3 is TGTGCCAGCAGCTTGACCGTGACTTTGAACACTGAAGCTTTCTTT.

The chain has TRBV7-6 and TRBJ2-7; 8 bases are shared with TRBD1. The CDR3 runs 16 residues. V gave up 1 base and J gave up 1 base; unmatched junction bases: 6. The germline V gene has CDR1 SGHVS and CDR2 FNYEAQ. The CDR3 loop is CASSLVTGDESYEQYF. CDR3 DNA: TGTGCCAGCAGCTTAGTGACAGGGGATGAGTCCTACGAGCAGTACTTC.

The V gene is TRBV30, the J gene TRBJ1-1; 9 bases fit TRBD1. The V gene end was trimmed by 5 bases and the J gene end by 5 bases; junction bases not matched to a gene: 15. The CDR3 is made up of 16 amino acids. Germline loops: CDR1 GTSNPN, CDR2 SVGIG (reference sequence). CDR3 coding DNA: TGTGCCTGGTCACATACGCGCGGGACAGGGAGGACTGAAGCTTTCTTT. Translation: CAWSHTRGTGRTEAFF.

V is TRBV5-1 and J is TRBJ2-5, with 11 bases identical to TRBD1. The CDR3 has 15 residues. V dropped 3 bases and J dropped 5; count of bases not matched to a gene: 6. Germline V CDR1 and CDR2: SGHRS, YFSETQ. The CDR3 DNA sequence: TGCGCCAGCAGCTCCTTGGACAGGGGGCGTGAGACCCAGTACTTC. Protein: CASSSLDRGRETQYF.

The chain couples TRBV12-3 or TRBV12-4 to TRBJ1-4, with D maybe TRBD1 (5 bases). CDR3 size: 13 residues. Trimming took 6 bases from V and 4 from J, leaving 9 bases between them. CDR3 sequence (DNA): TGTGCCAGCAGGAACAGGTTTAATGAAAAACTGTTTTTT. Protein: CASRNRFNEKLFF.

V gene TRBV27 combines with J gene TRBJ1-2; D may be TRBD1 (5 bases). Trimming stripped 2 bases from V and 1 base from J, with 8 bases between. Germline lookup yields CDR1 MNHEY and CDR2 SMNVEV (reference sequence). The CDR3 is made up of 14 amino acids. The CDR3 bases are TGTGCCAGCAGTTTAGCAGGGCTTAACTATGGCTACACCTTC. Its protein is CASSLAGLNYGYTF.

Concerning this clone: Other nucleotide sequences in the sample specify the same CDR3. This chain connects TRBV28 to TRBJ2-7; D ambiguous. Trimming removed 8 bases from V and 4 bases from J, with 6 bases in between. Germline loops: CDR1 MDHEN, CDR2 SYDVKM. There are 10 residues in the CDR3. CDR3 region: CASGPYEQYF. CDR3 bases: TGTGCCAGCGGGCCTTACGAGCAGTACTTC.